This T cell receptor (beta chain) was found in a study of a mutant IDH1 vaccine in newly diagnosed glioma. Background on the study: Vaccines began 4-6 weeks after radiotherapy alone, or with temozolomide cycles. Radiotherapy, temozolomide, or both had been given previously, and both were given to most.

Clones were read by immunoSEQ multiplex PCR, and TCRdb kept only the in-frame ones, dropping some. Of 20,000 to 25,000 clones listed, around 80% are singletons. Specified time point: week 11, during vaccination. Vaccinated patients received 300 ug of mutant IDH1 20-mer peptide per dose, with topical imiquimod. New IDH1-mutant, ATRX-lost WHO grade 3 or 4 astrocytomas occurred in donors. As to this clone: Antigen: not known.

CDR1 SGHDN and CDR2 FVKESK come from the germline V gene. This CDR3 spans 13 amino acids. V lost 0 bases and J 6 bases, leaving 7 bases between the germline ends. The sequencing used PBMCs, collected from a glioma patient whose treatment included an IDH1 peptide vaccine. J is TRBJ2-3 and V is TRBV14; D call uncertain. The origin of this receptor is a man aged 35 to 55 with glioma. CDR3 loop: CASSQDVRDTQYF. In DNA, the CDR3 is TGTGCCAGCAGCCAAGATGTCAGGGATACGCAGTATTTT. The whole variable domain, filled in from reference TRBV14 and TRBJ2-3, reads EAGVTQFPSHSVIEKGQTVTLRCDPISGHDNLYWYRRVMGKEIKFLLHFVKESKQDESGMPNNRFLAERTGGTYSTLKVQPAELEDSGVYFCASSQDVRDTQYFGPGTRLTVL.